This section outlines one T cell receptor beta chain sequence together with its context. The antigen is not known. Template-switching 5'RACE yielded the TCR cDNA; a universal primer site and UMIs were added in the process. TCRdb reanalysed the 5' RACE reads using MiXCR and keeps one entry per CDR3 protein. The sample yields about 300,000 distinct CDR3 sequences, 7.5% to 9% seen once. The V and J ends lost 5 bases and 5 bases respectively, with 7 bases between them. This CDR3 is 12 amino acids long. Germline V gives CDR1 SGHTA, CDR2 FQGNSA. These data originate in a study of T cells after yellow fever vaccination. Study summary: Preparing low-cell-number fractions relied on SMART-Seq v4 Ultra Low Input. Study-wide points: Detected again after the booster were most primary-vaccination clones, at 95% to 98% CD4 and more than 70% CD8. Few clonotypes appeared in both CD4 and CD8 compartments.

This receptor was taken from a young man who received the YFV17D yellow fever vaccine. J is TRBJ1-5 and V is TRBV7-2; the D is unclear. The source material was CD4+ T cells sorted from PBMCs, sampled 5 days after the yellow fever booster vaccination. The CDR3 coding sequence is TGTGCCAGCAGCCAACCTTATCAGCCCCAGCATTTT. Residues: CASSQPYQPQHF.